What follows are 6 T cell receptor beta chains derived from one specimen sequenced in a study of blood T cell repertoires in COVID-19. The method was immunoSEQ multiplex PCR; TCRdb's version includes in-frame clones alone and lacks a portion of them. The data show about 230,000 clones, approximately 83% seen once. Input material: peripheral blood. Receptors were obtained from a man aged 40-49 years with acute or convalescent COVID-19.

The chain is built from TRBV12-3 or TRBV12-4 and TRBJ1-2; 10 nucleotides agree with TRBD1. J gave up 10 bases and V 7 bases, and 6 bases lay outside the gene matches. This CDR3 has 12 residues. Here the CDR3 DNA reads TGTGCCAGCATCGGGACAGGGGAAGCCTACACCTTC. Its protein is CASIGTGEAYTF.

The J gene is TRBJ2-5, the V gene TRBV11-2; 7 positions match TRBD1. V was clipped by 5 bases and J by 3 bases; unmatched bases: 6. The CDR3 runs 14 residues. CDR1 and CDR2 (germline): SGHAT, FQNNGV. The CDR3: CASSPWDRKETQYF. The CDR3 bases are TGTGCCAGCAGCCCCTGGGACAGAAAAGAGACCCAGTACTTC. Using reference TRBV11-2 and TRBJ2-5 for the parts outside the CDR3, the full variable domain is EAGVAQSPRYKIIEKRQSVAFWCNPISGHATLYWYQQILGQGPKLLIQFQNNGVVDDSQLPKDRFSAERLKGVDSTLKIQPAKLEDSAVYLCASSPWDRKETQYFGPGTRLLVL.

V usage is TRBV2 and J usage is TRBJ1-5; D ambiguous. With 4 bases removed from V and 7 bases from J, the gap between germline ends came to 11 bases. Per the germline V gene, CDR1 is SNHLY and CDR2 is FYNNEI. The CDR3 length is 13 residues. CDR3 sequence (DNA): TGTGCCAGCAGTGTTGAGGAGCGCCAGCCCCAGCATTTT. The encoded protein is CASSVEERQPQHF.

The chain joins TRBV18 to TRBJ1-2, with a tentative D call TRBD1 (5 bases). Germline CDR1 reads KGHSH; CDR2 reads LQKENI. CDR3 size: 12 residues. V lost 3 bases, J lost 8 bases, and 10 bases lay in between. In DNA, the CDR3 is TGTGCCAGCTCACCTAATCGACAGGGCTACACCTTC. As protein: CASSPNRQGYTF.

The J gene is TRBJ2-7, the V gene TRBV27, with 10 positions matching TRBD2. From germline, CDR1 is MNHEY and CDR2 SMNVEV (reference sequence). The CDR3 has 16 amino acids. J gave up 1 base and V 7 bases, and 10 bases lay outside the gene matches. The CDR3: CASTSGPSGRSYEQYF. CDR3 DNA sequence: TGTGCCAGCACCTCGGGCCCTAGCGGGAGATCCTACGAGCAGTACTTC.

This rearrangement joins TRBV19 to TRBJ2-7; maybe TRBD2 (6 bases). V dropped 3 bases and J dropped 4 bases, with 13 bases sitting between them. CDR1 and CDR2 from the germline V gene are LNHDA and SQIVND (reference sequence). This CDR3 comprises 14 residues. The chain's CDR3 is CASSMPGVAYEQYF. For the CDR3, the DNA is TGTGCCAGTAGTATGCCGGGAGTCGCGTACGAGCAGTACTTC.